This T cell receptor (beta chain) derives from a study of cytomegalovirus exposure and HLA in healthy donors. Broader study findings: Across donors, sequencing depth was assumed by presence/absence analyses to be roughly uniform. Most CMV-associated TCR beta chains appeared HLA-restricted in a later analysis.

On this clone itself: Its antigen is unknown.

The PCR ran on 60 Vbeta and 13 Jbeta primers. Libraries were prepared by immunoSEQ multiplex PCR; TCRdb keeps only in-frame clonotypes and omits some of them. The data contain roughly 120,000 clones, around 8.5% of them singletons. J gave up 4 bases and V 1 base, and 6 bases lay outside the gene matches. CDR1 SGHTA and CDR2 FQGNSA come from the germline V gene. This CDR3 is 16 amino acids long. The receptor was isolated from a man aged 35 to 55 in good health and CMV-seronegative. Material: PBMCs. The V gene is TRBV7-2, the J gene TRBJ2-7, with 11 bases lining up with TRBD2. The CDR3 is CASSLDLAGGFYEQYF. The DNA of the CDR3 is TGTGCCAGCAGCTTAGATCTAGCGGGGGGATTTTACGAGCAGTACTTC.